What follows are 21 T cell receptor beta chains derived from one specimen sequenced in a study of blood T cell repertoires in COVID-19. Generated by immunoSEQ multiplex PCR, the TCRdb table keeps only in-frame clones and is missing some. The data contain 200,000 to 300,000 clones, around four fifths of them seen just once; the ten biggest clones take up around 6.4%. The sequenced sample was peripheral blood. These receptor sequences come from a woman aged 55-70 years with active or convalescent COVID-19.

The table lists this clone with a count of one. One junction end does not reproduce the germline sequence, and a read error may be involved. The chain is built from TRBV7-7 and TRBJ2-4, with 10 bases that match TRBD1. The length of the CDR3 is 15 residues. Germline V gives CDR1 SSHAT, CDR2 FNYEAQ (reference sequence). CDR3 nucleotide sequence: TGTGCTAGCAGTCGGACAGGGGGAACCAAAAACATTCAGTACTTC. Residues: CASSRTGGTKNIQYF.

This clone turned up a few times. At one end, the junction sequence differs from germline, possibly due to a read error. The chain recombines TRBV27 with TRBJ1-1, with D possibly matching TRBD1 (6 bases). CDR1 MNHEY and CDR2 SMNVEV come from the germline V gene (reference sequence). This CDR3 spans 15 amino acids. The CDR3 protein is CASNVWGRGNSEAFF. The CDR3 coding sequence is TGTGCCAGCAACGTCTGGGGGCGGGGGAACTCTGAAGCTTTCTTT.

The gene calls are TRBV2 and TRBJ1-1, with D possibly TRBD1 on 6 matching bases. This CDR3 comprises 14 residues. CDR1 and CDR2 (germline): SNHLY, FYNNEI. Trimming stripped 6 bases from V and 1 base from J, with 12 bases between. The CDR3 is CASRPGHKNTEAFF. The CDR3 coding sequence is TGTGCCAGCAGGCCGGGACACAAGAACACTGAAGCTTTCTTT.

The gene calls are TRBV29-1 and TRBJ1-3; no clear D gene. Germline values: CDR1 SQVTM, CDR2 ANQGSEA. Trimming took off 7 bases at V and 9 bases at J, with 13 bases between the two ends. This CDR3 spans 11 amino acids. The CDR3 loop reads CSGLNGGTIYF. CDR3 nucleotide sequence: TGCAGCGGACTTAACGGCGGCACCATATATTTT.

The sample holds a few counts of this clone. The DNA for the CDR3 is TGTGCCAGCAGCCCTATGCTAGCGGGAGGGGACAACAATGAGCAGTTCTTC. Encoded protein: CASSPMLAGGDNNEQFF. The V and J genes are TRBV5-4 and TRBJ2-1; 12 bases line up with TRBD2. With V trimmed by 4 bases and J by 5 bases, 10 bases remained unmatched. CDR1 is SGHNT, CDR2 YYREEE, per germline (reference sequence). The CDR3 covers 17 residues.

The J gene is TRBJ1-2, the V gene TRBV25-1, with 10 bases that match TRBD1. The trim removed 8 bases at V and 4 bases at J, leaving 4 bases unmatched. The CDR3 consists of 13 residues. From germline, CDR1 is MGHDK and CDR2 SYGVNS. The CDR3 coding sequence is TGTGCCAGCCGACAGGGGGCGGGCTATGGCTACACCTTC. The encoded protein is CASRQGAGYGYTF.

The V gene is TRBV27, the J gene TRBJ2-1; 11 bases match TRBD1. This CDR3 spans 15 amino acids. Unmatched junction bases numbered 7, after V lost 5 bases and J lost 7 bases. Germline V gene sequence: CDR1 MNHEY, CDR2 SMNVEV (reference sequence). The CDR3 is CASSPTDRGLNEQFF. The CDR3 bases are TGTGCCAGCAGTCCAACGGACAGGGGGCTAAATGAGCAGTTCTTC.

This clone was seen a few times. The DNA for the CDR3 is TGTGCCAGCAGCCCGGGACAGTTTTATTCACCCCTCCACTTT. Translation: CASSPGQFYSPLHF. V is TRBV6-6 and J is TRBJ1-6, with 7 bases that match TRBD1. The CDR3 extends over 14 amino acids. Trimming took 6 bases from V and 8 from J; bases not matched to a gene: 7. Germline assignment: CDR1 MNHNY and CDR2 SVGAGI (reference sequence).

V usage is TRBV6-5 and J usage is TRBJ1-2; D uncertain. V was cut by 0 bases and J by 1 base, with 12 bases left in between. The CDR3 runs to 16 residues. From germline, CDR1 is MNHEY and CDR2 SVGAGI. In DNA, the CDR3 is TGTGCCAGCAGTTACTCGCGGGGTCGATTTAACTATGGCTACACCTTC. This codes for CASSYSRGRFNYGYTF.

The chain combines TRBV13 with TRBJ2-1, with TRBD2 identical over 7 bases. There are 16 residues in the CDR3. J was trimmed by 6 bases and V by 5 bases; bases with no gene match: 13. The V gene's germline CDR1 is PRHDT and CDR2 FYEKMQ (reference sequence). The DNA of the CDR3 is TGTGCCAGCAGCCACCGTAGACTAGCAACCTCCAATGAGCAGTTCTTC. Translation: CASSHRRLATSNEQFF. Variable domain in full (rest from reference TRBV13 and TRBJ2-1): AAGVIQSPRHLIKEKRETATLKCYPIPRHDTVYWYQQGPGQDPQFLISFYEKMQSDKGSIPDRFSAQQFSDYHSELNMSSLELGDSALYFCASSHRRLATSNEQFFGPGTRLTVL.

The chain recombines TRBV5-1 with TRBJ2-3; D unresolved. Between the trimmed V and J ends, which lost 4 bases and 1 base, there was a span of 10 bases. Germline-derived CDR1 and CDR2 are SGHRS and YFSETQ. This CDR3 contains 14 residues. The CDR3 nucleotides read TGCGCCAGCAGCGACACGCACCGCACAGATACGCAGTATTTT. It specifies CASSDTHRTDTQYF.

The genes are TRBV6-4 and TRBJ1-2, with 9 bases identical to TRBD1. The germline gives CDR1 MRHNA, CDR2 SNTAGT. The CDR3 spans 13 residues. Unmatched junction bases numbered 2, after V lost 5 bases and J lost 4 bases. The CDR3 DNA reads as TGTGCCAGCAGTACGGACAGGGGCTATGGCTACACCTTC. It codes for CASSTDRGYGYTF.

J is TRBJ1-3 and V is TRBV5-1; 7 nucleotides agree with TRBD1. Trimming took 0 bases from V and 7 from J; bases not matched to a gene: 7. This CDR3 comprises 15 residues. CDR1 is SGHRS, CDR2 YFSETQ, per germline. The CDR3 DNA reads as TGCGCCAGCAGCTTGGATCCGACAGGGAAGAACACCATATATTTT. Translation: CASSLDPTGKNTIYF.

The chain recombines TRBV6-5 with TRBJ2-3; D unclear. Trimming pared 5 bases from V and 0 bases from J, leaving 6 bases between. The CDR3 runs to 13 residues. Germline CDR1 reads MNHEY; CDR2 reads SVGAGI. CDR3 region: CASSNPSTDTQYF. Written as DNA, the CDR3 is TGTGCCAGCAGTAATCCTAGCACAGATACGCAGTATTTT.

The chain carries TRBV19 and TRBJ1-2; weak D call: TRBD1 (6 bases). With 3 bases removed from V and 4 bases from J, the gap between germline ends came to 12 bases. Per the germline V gene, CDR1 is LNHDA and CDR2 is SQIVND (reference sequence). The length of the CDR3 is 14 residues. Here the CDR3 DNA reads TGTGCCAGTAGTATCGGACAGAGCGTCTATGGCTACACCTTC. Amino acids: CASSIGQSVYGYTF.

This chain uses TRBV19 with TRBJ1-2; D call uncertain. CDR3 length: 13 amino acids. Germline assignment: CDR1 LNHDA and CDR2 SQIVND (reference sequence). The V end lost 4 bases, the J end lost 4 bases, and 10 bases lay between the germline ends. Here the CDR3 reads CASSNSGGYGYTF. The CDR3 nucleotides are TGTGCCAGTAGTAATTCGGGAGGCTATGGCTACACCTTC.

The chain couples TRBV7-2 to TRBJ2-1, with unresolved D. The germline V gene encodes CDR1 SGHTA and CDR2 FQGNSA. V lost 1 base, J lost 4 bases, and 11 bases lay in between. The CDR3 is 15 residues long. CDR3 sequence: CASSLGLPLYNEQFF. CDR3 bases: TGTGCCAGCAGCTTAGGTCTACCCCTGTACAATGAGCAGTTCTTC.

The V gene is TRBV6-5, the J gene TRBJ2-1, with TRBD2 identical over 8 bases. Losses at the gene ends were 6 bases for V and 4 bases for J; bases not matched to a gene: 8. The CDR3 is made up of 15 amino acids. Germline V gene data show CDR1 as MNHEY and CDR2 as SVGAGI. CDR3 sequence: CASRRVGGEYNEQFF. DNA for the CDR3: TGTGCCAGCAGACGGGTCGGGGGGGAATACAATGAGCAGTTCTTC.

The chain combines TRBV7-9 with TRBJ2-1; 10 bases fit TRBD2. The CDR3 spans 13 residues. V gave up 5 bases and J gave up 12 bases; unmatched junction bases: 7. The germline V gene has CDR1 SEHNR and CDR2 FQNEAQ (reference sequence). CDR3 protein: CASSPPLAGPQFF. CDR3 nucleotides: TGTGCCAGCAGCCCGCCACTAGCGGGACCGCAGTTCTTC.

The V gene is TRBV6-5, the J gene TRBJ2-1; D remains unclear. The ends were cut back, 5 bases at V and 2 bases at J, with 10 bases in the middle. Germline-derived CDR1 and CDR2 are MNHEY and SVGAGI. The CDR3 runs to 14 residues. In DNA, the CDR3 is TGTGCCAGCAGTACCCCGAGGCCCTACAATGAGCAGTTCTTC. As protein: CASSTPRPYNEQFF.

The V call is TRBV2, the J call TRBJ2-3, with D perhaps matching TRBD2 (6 bases). The V gene's germline CDR1 is SNHLY and CDR2 FYNNEI. The germline V and J ends were trimmed by 7 bases and 12 bases, with 17 bases remaining between them. The CDR3 contains 12 residues. CDR3 nucleotide sequence: TGTGCCAGCAACATGGGGGAGGATTTCCAGTATTTT. Translation gives CASNMGEDFQYF.